This TCR beta chain is from a study of neurological immune-mediated disorders. The CDR3 runs 14 residues. V lost 5 bases, J lost 2 bases, and 13 bases lay in between. Germline V gene data show CDR1 as SGHKS and CDR2 as YYEKEE (reference sequence). Each CDR3 protein is one row after TCRdb ran MiXCR on the 5' RACE reads. The sample comprises under 20,000 distinct CDR3 sequences, around a quarter of which are singletons, and 30% to 35% rests with the top ten. This clonotype turned up a few times. This chain connects TRBV5-5 to TRBJ1-1; D remains ambiguous. This receptor was identified in a man over 45 with HTLV-1-associated myelopathy (HAM/TSP). Sequencing input: PBMCs. CDR3: CASRLVGENTEAFF. The CDR3 nucleotides read TGTGCCAGCAGGCTAGTTGGGGAAAACACTGAAGCTTTCTTT.